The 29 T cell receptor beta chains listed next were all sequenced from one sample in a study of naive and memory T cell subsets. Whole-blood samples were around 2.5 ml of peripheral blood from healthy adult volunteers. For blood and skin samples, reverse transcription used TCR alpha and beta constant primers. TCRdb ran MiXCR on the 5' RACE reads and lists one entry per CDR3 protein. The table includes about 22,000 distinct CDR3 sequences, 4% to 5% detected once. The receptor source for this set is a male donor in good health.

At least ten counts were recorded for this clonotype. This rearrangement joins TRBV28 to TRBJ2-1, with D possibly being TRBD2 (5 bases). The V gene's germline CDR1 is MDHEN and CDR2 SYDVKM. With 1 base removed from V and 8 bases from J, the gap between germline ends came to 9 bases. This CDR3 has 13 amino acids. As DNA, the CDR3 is TGTGCCAGCAGTTTATACGAGGGTGATGAGCAGTTCTTC. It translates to CASSLYEGDEQFF.

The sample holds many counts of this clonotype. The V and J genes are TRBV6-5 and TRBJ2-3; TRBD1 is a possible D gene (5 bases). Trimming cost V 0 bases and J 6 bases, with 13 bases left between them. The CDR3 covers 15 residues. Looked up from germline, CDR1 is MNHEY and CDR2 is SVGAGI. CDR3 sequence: CASSYSATAGDTQYF. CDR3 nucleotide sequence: TGTGCCAGCAGTTACTCGGCGACAGCCGGGGATACGCAGTATTTT.

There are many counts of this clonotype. The CDR3 loop reads CASSLLAGTYEQYF. The CDR3 DNA reads as TGTGCCAGCAGTCTTCTAGCGGGGACATACGAGCAGTACTTC. This chain uses TRBV6-2 or TRBV6-3 with TRBJ2-7, with 9 bases that match TRBD2. Trimming cost V 5 bases and J 4 bases; bases outside gene matches: 6. Per the germline V gene, CDR1 is MNHEY and CDR2 is SVGEGT. The CDR3 is 14 amino acids.

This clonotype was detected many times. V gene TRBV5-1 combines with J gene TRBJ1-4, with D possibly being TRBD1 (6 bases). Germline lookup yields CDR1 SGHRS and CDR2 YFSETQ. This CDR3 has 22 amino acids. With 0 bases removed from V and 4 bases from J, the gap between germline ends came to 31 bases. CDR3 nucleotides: TGCGCCAGCAGCTTGGAACAGGGAGGATCTAATCGACTCGCACGAATTAATGAAAAACTGTTTTTT. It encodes CASSLEQGGSNRLARINEKLFF.

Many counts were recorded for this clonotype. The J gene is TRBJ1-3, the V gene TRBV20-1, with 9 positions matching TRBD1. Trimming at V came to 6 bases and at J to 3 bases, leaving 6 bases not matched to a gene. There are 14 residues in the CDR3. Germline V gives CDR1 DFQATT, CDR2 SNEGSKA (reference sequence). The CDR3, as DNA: TGCAGTGCGCAGACGGGACAGGGTGGAAACACCATATATTTT. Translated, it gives CSAQTGQGGNTIYF.

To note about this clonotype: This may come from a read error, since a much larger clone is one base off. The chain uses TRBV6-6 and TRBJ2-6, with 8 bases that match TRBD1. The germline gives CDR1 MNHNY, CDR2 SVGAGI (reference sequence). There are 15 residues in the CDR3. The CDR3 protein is CASSPTGAGANVLIF. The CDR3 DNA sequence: TGTGCCAGCAGTCCGACAGGGGCTGGGGCCAACGTCCTGATTTTC.

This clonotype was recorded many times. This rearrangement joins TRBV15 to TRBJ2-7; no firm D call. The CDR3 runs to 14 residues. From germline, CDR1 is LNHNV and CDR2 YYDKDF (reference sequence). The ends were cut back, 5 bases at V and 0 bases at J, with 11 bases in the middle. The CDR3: CATSVAKLSYEQYF. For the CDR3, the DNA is TGTGCCACCAGCGTGGCAAAGCTCTCCTACGAGCAGTACTTC.

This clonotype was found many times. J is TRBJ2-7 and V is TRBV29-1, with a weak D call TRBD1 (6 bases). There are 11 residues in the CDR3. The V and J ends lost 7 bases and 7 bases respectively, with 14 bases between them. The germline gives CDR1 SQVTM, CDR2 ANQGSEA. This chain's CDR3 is CSAQQGWEQYF. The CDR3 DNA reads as TGCAGCGCCCAACAGGGTTGGGAGCAGTACTTC.

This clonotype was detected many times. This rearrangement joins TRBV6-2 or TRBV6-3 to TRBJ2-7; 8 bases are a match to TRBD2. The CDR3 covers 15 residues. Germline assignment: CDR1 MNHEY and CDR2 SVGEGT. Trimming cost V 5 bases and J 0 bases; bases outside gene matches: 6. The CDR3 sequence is CASSQTSGYSYEQYF. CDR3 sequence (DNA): TGTGCCAGCAGTCAAACTAGCGGTTACTCCTACGAGCAGTACTTC.

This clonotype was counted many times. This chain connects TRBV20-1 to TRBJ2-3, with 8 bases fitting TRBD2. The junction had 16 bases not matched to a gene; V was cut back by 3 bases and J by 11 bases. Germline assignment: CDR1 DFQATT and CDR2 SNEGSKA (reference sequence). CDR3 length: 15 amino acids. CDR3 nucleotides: TGCAGTGCTAGTGGTTTAGGGACTAGTTCTGTATGGCAGTATTTT. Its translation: CSASGLGTSSVWQYF.

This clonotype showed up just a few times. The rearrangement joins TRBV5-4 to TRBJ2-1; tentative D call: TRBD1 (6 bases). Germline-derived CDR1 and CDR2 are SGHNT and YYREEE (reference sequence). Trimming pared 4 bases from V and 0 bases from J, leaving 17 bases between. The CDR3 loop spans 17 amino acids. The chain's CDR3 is CASSGGHQRSSYNEQFF. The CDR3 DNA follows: TGTGCCAGCAGCGGGGGACACCAGAGGAGCTCCTACAATGAGCAGTTCTTC.

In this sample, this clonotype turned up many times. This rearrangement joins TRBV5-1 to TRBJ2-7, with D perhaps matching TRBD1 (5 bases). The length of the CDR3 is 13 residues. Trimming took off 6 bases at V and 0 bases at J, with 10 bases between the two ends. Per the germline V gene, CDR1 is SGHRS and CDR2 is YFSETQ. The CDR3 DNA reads TGCGCCAGCAAGGCACAGGACTCCTACGAGCAGTACTTC. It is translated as CASKAQDSYEQYF.

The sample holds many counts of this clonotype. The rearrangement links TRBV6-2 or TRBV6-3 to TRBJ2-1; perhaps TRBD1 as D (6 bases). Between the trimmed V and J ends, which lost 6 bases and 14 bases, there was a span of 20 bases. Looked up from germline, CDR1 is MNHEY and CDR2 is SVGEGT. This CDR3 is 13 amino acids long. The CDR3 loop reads CASRHPGTPSEFF. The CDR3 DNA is TGTGCCAGCAGGCACCCCGGGACACCGTCGGAGTTCTTC.

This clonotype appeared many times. CDR3: CASTKGLGGYTF. The CDR3 nucleotides read TGTGCCAGCACCAAGGGACTAGGTGGCTACACCTTC. The chain couples TRBV28 to TRBJ1-2; D is possibly TRBD1 (5 bases). Trimming removed 7 bases at V and 7 bases at J, with 13 bases between. The V gene's germline CDR1 is MDHEN and CDR2 SYDVKM. The CDR3 has 12 amino acids.

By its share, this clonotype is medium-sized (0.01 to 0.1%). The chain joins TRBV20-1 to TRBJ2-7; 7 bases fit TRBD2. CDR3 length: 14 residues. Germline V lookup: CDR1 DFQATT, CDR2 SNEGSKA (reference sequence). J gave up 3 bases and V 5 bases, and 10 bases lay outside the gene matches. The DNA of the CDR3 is TGCAGTGCTTCCTGGGTGGGGGGGTTCTACGAGCAGTACTTC. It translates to CSASWVGGFYEQYF.

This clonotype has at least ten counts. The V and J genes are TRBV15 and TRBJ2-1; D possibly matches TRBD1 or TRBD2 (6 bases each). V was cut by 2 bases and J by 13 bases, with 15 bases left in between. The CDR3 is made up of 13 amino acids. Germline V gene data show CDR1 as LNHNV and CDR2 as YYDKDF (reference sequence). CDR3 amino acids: CATSRRRGSEQFF. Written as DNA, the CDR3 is TGTGCCACCAGCAGAAGGAGGGGGTCCGAACAGTTCTTC.

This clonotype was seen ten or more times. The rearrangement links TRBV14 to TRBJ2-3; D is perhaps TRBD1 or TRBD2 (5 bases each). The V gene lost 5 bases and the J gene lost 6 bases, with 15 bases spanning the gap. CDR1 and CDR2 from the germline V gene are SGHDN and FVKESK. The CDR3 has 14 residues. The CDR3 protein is CASSRGPTVDTQYF. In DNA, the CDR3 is TGTGCCAGCAGCAGGGGACCTACCGTCGATACGCAGTATTTT. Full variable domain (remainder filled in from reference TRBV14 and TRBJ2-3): EAGVTQFPSHSVIEKGQTVTLRCDPISGHDNLYWYRRVMGKEIKFLLHFVKESKQDESGMPNNRFLAERTGGTYSTLKVQPAELEDSGVYFCASSRGPTVDTQYFGPGTRLTVL.

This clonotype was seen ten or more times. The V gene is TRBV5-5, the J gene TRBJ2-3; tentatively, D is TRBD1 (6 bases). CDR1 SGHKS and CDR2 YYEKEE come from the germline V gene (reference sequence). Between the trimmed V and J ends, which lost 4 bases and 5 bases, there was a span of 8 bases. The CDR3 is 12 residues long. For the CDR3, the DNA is TGTGCCAGCAGCGCGACAGGAGATACGCAGTATTTT. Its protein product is CASSATGDTQYF.

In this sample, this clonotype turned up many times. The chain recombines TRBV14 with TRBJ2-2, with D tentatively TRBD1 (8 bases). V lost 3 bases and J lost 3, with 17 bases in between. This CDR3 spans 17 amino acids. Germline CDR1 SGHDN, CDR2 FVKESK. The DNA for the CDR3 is TGTGCCAGCAGCCACCCGAGGACAGGGAGGGACACCGGGGAGCTGTTTTTT. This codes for CASSHPRTGRDTGELFF.

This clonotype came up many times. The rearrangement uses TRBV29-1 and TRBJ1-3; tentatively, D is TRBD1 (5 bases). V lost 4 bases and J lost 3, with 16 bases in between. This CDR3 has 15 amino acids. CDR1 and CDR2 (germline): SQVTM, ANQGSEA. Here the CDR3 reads CSVGGGAVDGNTIYF. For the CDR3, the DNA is TGCAGCGTTGGCGGAGGGGCAGTTGATGGAAACACCATATATTTT.

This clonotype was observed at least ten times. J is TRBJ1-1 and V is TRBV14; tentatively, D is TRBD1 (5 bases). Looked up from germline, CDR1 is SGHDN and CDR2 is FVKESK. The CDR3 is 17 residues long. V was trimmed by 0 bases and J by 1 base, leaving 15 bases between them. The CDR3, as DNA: TGTGCCAGCAGCCAAGAAGGTGGAATAGGGGAGAACACTGAAGCTTTCTTT. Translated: CASSQEGGIGENTEAFF.

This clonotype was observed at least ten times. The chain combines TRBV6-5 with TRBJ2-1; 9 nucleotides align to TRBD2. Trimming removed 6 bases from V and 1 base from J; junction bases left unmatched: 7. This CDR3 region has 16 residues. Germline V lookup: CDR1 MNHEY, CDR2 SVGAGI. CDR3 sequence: CASRDGLALSYNEQFF. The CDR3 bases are TGTGCCAGCAGAGATGGACTAGCGCTATCCTACAATGAGCAGTTCTTC.

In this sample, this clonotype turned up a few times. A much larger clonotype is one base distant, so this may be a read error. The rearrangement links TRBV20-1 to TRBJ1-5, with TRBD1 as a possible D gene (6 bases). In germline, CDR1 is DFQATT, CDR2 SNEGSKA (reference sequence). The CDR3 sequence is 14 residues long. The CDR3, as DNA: TGCAGTGCTAGGACAGGCGTTAGCAATCAGCCCCAGAATTTT. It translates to CSARTGVSNQPQNF.

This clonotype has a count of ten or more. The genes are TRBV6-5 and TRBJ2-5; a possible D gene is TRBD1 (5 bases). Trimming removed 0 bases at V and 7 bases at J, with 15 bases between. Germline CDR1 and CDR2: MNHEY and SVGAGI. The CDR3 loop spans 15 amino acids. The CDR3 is CASSYSAGPQWTQYF. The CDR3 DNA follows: TGTGCCAGCAGTTACTCGGCAGGGCCCCAGTGGACCCAGTACTTC.

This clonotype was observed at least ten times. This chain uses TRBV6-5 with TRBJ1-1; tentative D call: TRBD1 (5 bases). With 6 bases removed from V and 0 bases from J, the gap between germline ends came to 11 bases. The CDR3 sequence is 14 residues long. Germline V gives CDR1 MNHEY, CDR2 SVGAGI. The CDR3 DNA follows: TGTGCCAGCAGAACAGGCGGGATGAACACTGAAGCTTTCTTT. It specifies CASRTGGMNTEAFF.

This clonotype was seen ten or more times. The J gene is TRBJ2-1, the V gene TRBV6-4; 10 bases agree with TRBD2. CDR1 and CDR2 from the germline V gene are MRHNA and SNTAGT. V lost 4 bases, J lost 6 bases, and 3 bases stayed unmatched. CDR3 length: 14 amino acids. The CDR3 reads CASSVSGGANEQFF. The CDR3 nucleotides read TGTGCCAGCAGTGTAAGCGGGGGGGCCAATGAGCAGTTCTTC.

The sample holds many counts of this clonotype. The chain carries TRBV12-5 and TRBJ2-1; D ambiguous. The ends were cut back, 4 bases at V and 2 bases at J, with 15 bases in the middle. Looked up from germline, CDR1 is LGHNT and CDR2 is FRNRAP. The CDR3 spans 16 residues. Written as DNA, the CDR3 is TGTGCTAGTGGTTCCCGCCCAGCAGGTACCTACAATGAGCAGTTCTTC. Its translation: CASGSRPAGTYNEQFF.

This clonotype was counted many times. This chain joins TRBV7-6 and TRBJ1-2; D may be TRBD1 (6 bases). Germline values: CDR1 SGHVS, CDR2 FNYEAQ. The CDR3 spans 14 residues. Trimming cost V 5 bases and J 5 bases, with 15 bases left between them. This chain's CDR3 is CASSDNGGLYGYTF. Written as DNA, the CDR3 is TGTGCCAGCAGCGACAATGGGGGCCTGTATGGCTACACCTTC. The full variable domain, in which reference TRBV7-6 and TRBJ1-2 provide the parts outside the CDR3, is GAGVSQSPRYKVTKRGQDVALRCDPISGHVSLYWYRQALGQGPEFLTYFNYEAQQDKSGLPNDRFSAERPEGSISTLTIQRTEQRDSAMYRCASSDNGGLYGYTFGSGTRLTVV.

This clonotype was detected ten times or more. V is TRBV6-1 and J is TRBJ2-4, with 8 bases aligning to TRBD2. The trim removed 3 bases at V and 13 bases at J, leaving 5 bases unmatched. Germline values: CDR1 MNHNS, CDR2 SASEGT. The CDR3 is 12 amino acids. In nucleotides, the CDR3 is TGTGCCAGCAGTGAGATAGCGGGACCACAGTACTTC. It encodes CASSEIAGPQYF.